One and the same sample provided the 8 T cell receptor beta chains below, sequenced in a study of cytomegalovirus exposure and HLA in healthy donors. Data came from immunoSEQ multiplex PCR; TCRdb stores just in-frame clones and leaves some out. Here the sample spans 160,000 or so clones, about 89% being singletons. Sample: PBMCs. The receptor set was obtained from a young man in good health and CMV-seropositive.

The V gene is TRBV9, the J gene TRBJ1-4, with 9 bases fitting TRBD1. The CDR3 is 14 residues long. Germline V gives CDR1 SGDLS, CDR2 YYNGEE. With 3 bases clipped from V and 7 bases from J, the junction kept 4 bases outside the gene matches. CDR3 in amino acids: CASSAGQGREKLFF. The CDR3 DNA follows: TGTGCCAGCAGCGCGGGACAGGGACGTGAAAAACTGTTTTTT.

This clone has a count of ten or more. In the same sample, other DNA sequences code for this CDR3. The rearrangement links TRBV6-5 to TRBJ1-2; TRBD1 matches at 10 bases. Trimming took 0 bases from V and 4 from J; bases not matched to a gene: 5. This CDR3 is built from 16 residues. Germline V gene data show CDR1 as MNHEY and CDR2 as SVGAGI. This chain's CDR3 is CASSYSRTGGGYGYTF. Here the CDR3 DNA reads TGTGCCAGCAGTTACTCCCGGACAGGGGGTGGCTATGGCTACACCTTC.

The rearrangement links TRBV7-2 to TRBJ2-7, with TRBD1 identical over 9 bases. V trimming: 5 bases; J trimming: 4 bases; junction bases outside the gene matches: 9. This CDR3 has 15 amino acids. From germline, CDR1 is SGHTA and CDR2 FQGNSA. The CDR3 region is CASSRNRGLMYEQYF. For the CDR3, the DNA is TGTGCCAGCAGCCGCAACAGGGGGCTCATGTACGAGCAGTACTTC.

The chain joins TRBV10-2 to TRBJ1-2; perhaps TRBD1 as D (6 bases). The CDR3 length is 15 residues. Trimming took 8 bases from V and 4 from J, leaving 20 bases between them. Germline V CDR1 and CDR2: WSHSY, SAAADI. Here the CDR3 DNA reads TGCGCCAGCCGACCGGATGCCAGGGGCCGCTATGGCTACACCTTC. Protein sequence: CASRPDARGRYGYTF.

This sequence joins TRBV4-3 and TRBJ2-7, with a possible D match to TRBD2 (6 bases). The CDR3 sequence is 12 residues long. Trimming stripped 5 bases from V and 7 bases from J, with 12 bases between. CDR1 and CDR2 (germline): LGHNA, YSLEER. The CDR3 nucleotides are TGCGCCAGCAGCACTAACGCGGGAGAGCAGTACTTC. Translation gives CASSTNAGEQYF.

The V and J genes are TRBV6-5 and TRBJ2-7; D is possibly TRBD1 (6 bases). The CDR3 is made up of 14 amino acids. V lost 0 bases, J lost 7 bases, and 13 bases lay in between. Germline lookup yields CDR1 MNHEY and CDR2 SVGAGI. Here the CDR3 DNA reads TGTGCCAGCAGTTACTCGAGGACAGCATGGGAGCAGTACTTC. Protein: CASSYSRTAWEQYF.

V is TRBV7-9 and J is TRBJ2-7; the match to TRBD1 covers 8 bases. The trim removed 5 bases at V and 2 bases at J, leaving 8 bases unmatched. From germline, CDR1 is SEHNR and CDR2 FQNEAQ (reference sequence). This CDR3 has 15 residues. CDR3 sequence reads: CASSRFGTGTYEQYF. CDR3 nucleotides: TGTGCCAGCAGCCGATTTGGGACAGGAACCTACGAGCAGTACTTC.

The V gene is TRBV5-5, the J gene TRBJ1-5; no reliable D call. V was cut by 0 bases and J by 0 bases, with 10 bases left in between. CDR1 and CDR2 (germline): SGHKS, YYEKEE (reference sequence). The CDR3 totals 16 residues. CDR3 nucleotides: TGTGCCAGCAGCTTGGGTGGCCCCAATAGCAATCAGCCCCAGCATTTT. Protein product: CASSLGGPNSNQPQHF.